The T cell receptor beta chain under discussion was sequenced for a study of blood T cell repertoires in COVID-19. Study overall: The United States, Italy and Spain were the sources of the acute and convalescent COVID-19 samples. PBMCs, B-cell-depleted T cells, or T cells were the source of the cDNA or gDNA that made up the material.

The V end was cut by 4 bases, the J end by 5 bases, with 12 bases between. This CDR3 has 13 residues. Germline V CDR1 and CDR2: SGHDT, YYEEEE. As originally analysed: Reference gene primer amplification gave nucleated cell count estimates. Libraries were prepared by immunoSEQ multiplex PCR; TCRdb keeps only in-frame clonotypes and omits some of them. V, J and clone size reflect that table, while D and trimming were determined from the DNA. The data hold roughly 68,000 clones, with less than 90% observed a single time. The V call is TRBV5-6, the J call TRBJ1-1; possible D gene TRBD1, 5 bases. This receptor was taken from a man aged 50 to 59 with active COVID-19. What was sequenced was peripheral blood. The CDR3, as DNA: TGTGCCAGCAGCCCCCTGGGGGGGACTGAAGCTTTCTTT. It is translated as CASSPLGGTEAFF.